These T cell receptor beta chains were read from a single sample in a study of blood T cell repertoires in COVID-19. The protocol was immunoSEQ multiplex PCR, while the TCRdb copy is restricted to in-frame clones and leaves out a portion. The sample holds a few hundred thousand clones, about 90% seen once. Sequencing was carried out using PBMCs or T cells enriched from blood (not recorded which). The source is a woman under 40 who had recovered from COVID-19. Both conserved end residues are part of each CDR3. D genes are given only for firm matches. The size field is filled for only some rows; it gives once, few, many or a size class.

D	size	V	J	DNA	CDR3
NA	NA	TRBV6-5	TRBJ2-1	TGTGCCAGCAACAGGGAAGACGGGAAAAACAATGAGCAGTTCTTC	CASNREDGKNNEQFF
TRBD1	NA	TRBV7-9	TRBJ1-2	TGTGCCAGCAGCCATAATTCCGGCCAGGGGGACTATGGCTACACCTTC	CASSHNSGQGDYGYTF
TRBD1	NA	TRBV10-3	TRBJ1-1	TGTGCCATCAGGGGGACAGGACTGAACACTGAAGCTTTCTTT	CAIRGTGLNTEAFF
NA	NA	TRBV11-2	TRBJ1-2	TGTGCCAGCAGCTTGCAGGGTGCCTTTGGGGGCTACACCTTC	CASSLQGAFGGYTF
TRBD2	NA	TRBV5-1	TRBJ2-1	TGCGCCAGCAGCTTAAGCGGGACCAGGGACTACAATGAGCAGTTCTTC	CASSLSGTRDYNEQFF
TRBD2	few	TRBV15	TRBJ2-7	TGTGCCACCAGCAGCCCGCCCGAAAGGTTGGTAGCGGGAGGGAAGAACGAGCAGTACTTC	CATSSPPERLVAGGKNEQYF
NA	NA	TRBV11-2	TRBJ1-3	TGTGCCAGCAGCACCAACTTAGGAAACACCATATATTTT	CASSTNLGNTIYF
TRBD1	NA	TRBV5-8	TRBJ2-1	TGTGCCAGCAGTCGTACAGGGGCGAATGAGCAGTTCTTC	CASSRTGANEQFF
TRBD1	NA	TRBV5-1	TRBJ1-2	TGCGCCAGCAGCTTGGAGACAGGGAACTATGGCTACACCTTC	CASSLETGNYGYTF
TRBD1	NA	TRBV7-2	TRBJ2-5	TGTGCCAGCAGCCAGAACAGGGGGGAGACCCAGTACTTC	CASSQNRGETQYF
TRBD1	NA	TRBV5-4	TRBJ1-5	TGTGCCAGCAGCTTGGACAGGGGAGAGGGCCAGCCCCAGCATTTT	CASSLDRGEGQPQHF
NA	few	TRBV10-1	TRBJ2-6	TGCGCCAGCAGTGTTACAGTCTCTTGCTCTGGGGCCAACGTCCTGACTTTC	CASSVTVSCSGANVLTF
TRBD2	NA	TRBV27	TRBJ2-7	TGTGCCAGCAGTTCGTTGACTAGCGGGTTGGGTGGGGAGCAGTACTTC	CASSSLTSGLGGEQYF
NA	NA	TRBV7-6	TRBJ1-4	TGTGCCAGCAGCTTAGCGACAGTCGAAAAACTGTTTTTT	CASSLATVEKLFF
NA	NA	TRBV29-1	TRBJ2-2	TGCAGCGTTGGAGGGTCAAGCAACACCGGGGAGCTGTTTTTT	CSVGGSSNTGELFF
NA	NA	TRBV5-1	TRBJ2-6	TGCGCCAGCAGCTTTGCGAGCTCTGGGGCCAACGTCCTGACTTTC	CASSFASSGANVLTF
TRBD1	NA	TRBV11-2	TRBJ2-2	TGTGCCAGCAGCCCACCCCGGACAGGGCCTAAAGTAGGGGAGCTGTTTTTT	CASSPPRTGPKVGELFF
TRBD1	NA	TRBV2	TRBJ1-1	TGTGCCAGCAGCCCACAGGGGGCAGTGGCTGAAGCTTTCTTT	CASSPQGAVAEAFF
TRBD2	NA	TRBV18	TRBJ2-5	TGTGCCAGCTCACCGACTAGCGGGACTTTCCAAGAGACCCAGTACTTC	CASSPTSGTFQETQYF
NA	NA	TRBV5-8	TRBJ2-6	TGTGCCAGCAGCTTGGGGGCTACCTCTGGGGCCAACGTCCTGACTTTC	CASSLGATSGANVLTF